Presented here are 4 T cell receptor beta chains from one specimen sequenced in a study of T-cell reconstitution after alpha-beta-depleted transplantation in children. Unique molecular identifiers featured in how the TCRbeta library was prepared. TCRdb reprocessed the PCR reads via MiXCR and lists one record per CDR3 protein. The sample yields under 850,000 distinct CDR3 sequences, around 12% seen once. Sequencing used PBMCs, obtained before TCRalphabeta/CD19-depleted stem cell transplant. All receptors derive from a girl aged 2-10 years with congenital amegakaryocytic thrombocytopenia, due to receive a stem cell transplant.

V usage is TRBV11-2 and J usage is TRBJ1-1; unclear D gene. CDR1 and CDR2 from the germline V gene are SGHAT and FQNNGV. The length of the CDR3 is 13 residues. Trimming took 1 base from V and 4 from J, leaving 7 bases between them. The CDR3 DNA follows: TGTGCCAGCAGCTTAGGGGAGTCCACTGAAGCTTTCTTT. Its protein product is CASSLGESTEAFF.

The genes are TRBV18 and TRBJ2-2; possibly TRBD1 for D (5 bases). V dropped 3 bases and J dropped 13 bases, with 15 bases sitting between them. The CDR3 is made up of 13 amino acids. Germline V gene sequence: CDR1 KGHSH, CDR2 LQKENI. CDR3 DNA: TGTGCCAGCTCACCGGCCTTCGATCAGGGGCTGTTTTTT. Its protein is CASSPAFDQGLFF.

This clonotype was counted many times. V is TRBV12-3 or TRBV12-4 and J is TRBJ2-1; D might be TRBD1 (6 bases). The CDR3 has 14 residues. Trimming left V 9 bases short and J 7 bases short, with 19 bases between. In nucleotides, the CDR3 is TGTGCCAGTCATACCCTGGGACACCTTAATGAGCAGTTCTTC. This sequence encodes CASHTLGHLNEQFF.

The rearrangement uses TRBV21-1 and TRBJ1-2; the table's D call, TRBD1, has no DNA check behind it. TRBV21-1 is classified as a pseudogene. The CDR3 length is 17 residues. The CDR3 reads CASSKGSTPRRNYGYTF. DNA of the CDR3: TGTGCCAGCAGCAAAGGATCGACTCCCCGGCGGAACTATGGCTACACCTTC.